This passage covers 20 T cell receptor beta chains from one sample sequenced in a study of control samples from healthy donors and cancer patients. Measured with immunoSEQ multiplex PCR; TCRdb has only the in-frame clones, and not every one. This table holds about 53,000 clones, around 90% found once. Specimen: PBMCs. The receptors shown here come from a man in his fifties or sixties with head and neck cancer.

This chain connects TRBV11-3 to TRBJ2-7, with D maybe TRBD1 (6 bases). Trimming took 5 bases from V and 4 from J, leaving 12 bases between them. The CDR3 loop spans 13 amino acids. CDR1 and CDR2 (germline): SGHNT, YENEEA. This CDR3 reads CASSPGRGYEQYF. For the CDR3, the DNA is TGTGCCAGCAGCCCGGGTAGGGGGTACGAGCAGTACTTC.

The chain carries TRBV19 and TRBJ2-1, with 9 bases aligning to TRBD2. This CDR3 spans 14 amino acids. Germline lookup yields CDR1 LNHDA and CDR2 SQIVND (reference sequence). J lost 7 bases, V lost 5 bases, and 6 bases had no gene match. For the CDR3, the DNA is TGTGCCAGTAGTTCCGGGACTAGCCGGAATGAGCAGTTCTTC. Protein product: CASSSGTSRNEQFF.

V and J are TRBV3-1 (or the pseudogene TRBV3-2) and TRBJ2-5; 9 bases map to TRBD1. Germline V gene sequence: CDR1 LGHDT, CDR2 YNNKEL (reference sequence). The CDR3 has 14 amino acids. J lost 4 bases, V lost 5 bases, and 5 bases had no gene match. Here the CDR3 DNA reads TGTGCCAGCAGCTCGACAGGGGGGATAGAGACCCAGTACTTC. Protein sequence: CASSSTGGIETQYF.

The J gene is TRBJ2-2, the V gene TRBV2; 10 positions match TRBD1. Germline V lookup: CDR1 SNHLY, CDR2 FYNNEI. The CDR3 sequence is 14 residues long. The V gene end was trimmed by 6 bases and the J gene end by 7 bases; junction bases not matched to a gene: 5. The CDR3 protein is CASRPGQGYGELFF. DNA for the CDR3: TGTGCCAGCAGGCCGGGACAGGGGTACGGGGAGCTGTTTTTT.

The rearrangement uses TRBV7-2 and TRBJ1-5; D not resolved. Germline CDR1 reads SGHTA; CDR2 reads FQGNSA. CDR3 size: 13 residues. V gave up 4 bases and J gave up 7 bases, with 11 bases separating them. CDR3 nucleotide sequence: TGTGCCAGCAGCTCGGTAACGGGGCAGCCCCAGCATTTT. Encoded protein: CASSSVTGQPQHF. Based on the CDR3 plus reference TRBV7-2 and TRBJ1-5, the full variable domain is GAGVSQSPSNKVTEKGKDVELRCDPISGHTALYWYRQSLGQGLEFLIYFQGNSAPDKSGLPSDRFSAERTGGSVSTLTIQRTQQEDSAVYLCASSSVTGQPQHFGDGTRLSIL.

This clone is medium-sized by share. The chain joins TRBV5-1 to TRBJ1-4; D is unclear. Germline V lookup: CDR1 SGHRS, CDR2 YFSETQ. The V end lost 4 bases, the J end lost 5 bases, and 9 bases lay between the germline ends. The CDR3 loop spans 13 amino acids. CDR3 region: CASSPGVNEKLFF. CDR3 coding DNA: TGCGCCAGCAGCCCTGGGGTAAATGAAAAACTGTTTTTT.

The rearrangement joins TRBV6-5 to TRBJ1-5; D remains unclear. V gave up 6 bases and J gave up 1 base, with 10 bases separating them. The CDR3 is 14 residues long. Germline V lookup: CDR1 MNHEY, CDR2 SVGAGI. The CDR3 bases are TGTGCCAGCAGATCAGCGGGGAGCAATCAGCCCCAGCATTTT. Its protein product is CASRSAGSNQPQHF.

CDR3 nucleotides: TGTGCCAGCAGTAGAATGGGGGTATCTAACTATGGCTACACCTTC. This encodes CASSRMGVSNYGYTF. The V gene is TRBV2, the J gene TRBJ1-2, with D tentatively TRBD1 (5 bases). CDR3 length: 15 residues. V lost 5 bases and J lost 0, with 13 bases in between. Germline V gives CDR1 SNHLY, CDR2 FYNNEI.

The CDR3 DNA reads as TGCAGTGCCAGTGGGGGGGGACAAGAGACCCAGTACTTC. Protein: CSASGGGQETQYF. The chain employs TRBV20-1 and TRBJ2-5, with 7 bases matching TRBD2. This CDR3 spans 13 amino acids. J lost 2 bases, V lost 6 bases, and 6 bases had no gene match. Per germline, CDR1 DFQATT and CDR2 SNEGSKA (reference sequence).

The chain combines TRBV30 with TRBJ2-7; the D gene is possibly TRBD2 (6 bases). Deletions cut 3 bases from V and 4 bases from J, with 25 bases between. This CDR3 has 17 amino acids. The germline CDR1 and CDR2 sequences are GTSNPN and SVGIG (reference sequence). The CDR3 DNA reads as TGTGCCTGGAGCCGCGGGACCGCCCAAGTTTCTCGGTACGAGCAGTACTTC. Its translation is CAWSRGTAQVSRYEQYF.

CDR3 amino acids: CASSVLVGRGYEQYF. The CDR3 nucleotides are TGCGCCAGCAGCGTCTTAGTCGGGAGAGGTTACGAGCAGTACTTC. The chain joins TRBV5-1 to TRBJ2-7; TRBD2 is a possible D gene (6 bases). The CDR3 is 15 amino acids. CDR1 and CDR2 from the germline V gene are SGHRS and YFSETQ. Trimming took 4 bases from V and 4 from J, leaving 18 bases between them.

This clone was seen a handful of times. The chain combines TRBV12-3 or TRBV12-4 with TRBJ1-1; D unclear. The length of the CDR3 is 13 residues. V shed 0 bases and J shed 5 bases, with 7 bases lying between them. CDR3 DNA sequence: TGTGCCAGCAGTTTAGCTGAGCAGACTGAAGCTTTCTTT. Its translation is CASSLAEQTEAFF.

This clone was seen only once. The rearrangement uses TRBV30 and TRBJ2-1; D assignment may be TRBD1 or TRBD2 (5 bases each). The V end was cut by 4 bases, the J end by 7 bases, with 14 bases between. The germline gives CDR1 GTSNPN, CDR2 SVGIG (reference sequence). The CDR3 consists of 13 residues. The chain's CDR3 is CAWTRNEGNEQFF. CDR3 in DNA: TGTGCCTGGACGCGAAACGAGGGGAATGAGCAGTTCTTC.

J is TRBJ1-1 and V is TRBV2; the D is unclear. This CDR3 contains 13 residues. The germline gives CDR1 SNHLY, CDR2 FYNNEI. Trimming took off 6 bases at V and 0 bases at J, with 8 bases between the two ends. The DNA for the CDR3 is TGTGCCAGCAGGACAACGTTGAACACTGAAGCTTTCTTT. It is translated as CASRTTLNTEAFF. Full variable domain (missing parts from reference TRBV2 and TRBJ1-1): EPEVTQTPSHQVTQMGQEVILRCVPISNHLYFYWYRQILGQKVEFLVSFYNNEISEKSEIFDDQFSVERPDGSNFTLKIRSTKLEDSAMYFCASRTTLNTEAFFGQGTRLTVV.

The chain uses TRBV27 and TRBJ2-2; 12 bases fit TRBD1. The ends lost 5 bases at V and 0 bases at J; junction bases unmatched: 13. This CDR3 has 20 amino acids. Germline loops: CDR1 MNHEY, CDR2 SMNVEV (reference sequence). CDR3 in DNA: TGTGCCAGCAGTCCGCCGAGCGCCGGGACAGGGGGCCCGAACACCGGGGAGCTGTTTTTT. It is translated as CASSPPSAGTGGPNTGELFF.

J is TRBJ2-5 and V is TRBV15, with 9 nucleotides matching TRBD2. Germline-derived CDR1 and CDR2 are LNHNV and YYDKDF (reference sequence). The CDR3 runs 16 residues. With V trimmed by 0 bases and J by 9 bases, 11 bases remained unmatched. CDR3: CATSRDGWRGGGSQYF. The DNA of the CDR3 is TGTGCCACCAGCAGAGATGGGTGGCGGGGGGGCGGGTCCCAGTACTTC.

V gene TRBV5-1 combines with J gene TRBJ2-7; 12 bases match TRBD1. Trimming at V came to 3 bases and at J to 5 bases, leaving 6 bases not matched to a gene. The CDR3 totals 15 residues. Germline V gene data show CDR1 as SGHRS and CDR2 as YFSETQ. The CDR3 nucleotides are TGCGCCAGCAGCTACGCCGGGACAGGGGGCGACGAGCAGTACTTC. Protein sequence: CASSYAGTGGDEQYF.

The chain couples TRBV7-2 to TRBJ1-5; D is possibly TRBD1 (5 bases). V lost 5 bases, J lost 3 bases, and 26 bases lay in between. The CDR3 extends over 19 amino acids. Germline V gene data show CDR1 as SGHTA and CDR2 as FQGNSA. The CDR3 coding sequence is TGTGCCAGCAGCGCCATTCCCCCCTGGCGGGGGGAAGTCAATCAGCCCCAGCATTTT. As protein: CASSAIPPWRGEVNQPQHF.

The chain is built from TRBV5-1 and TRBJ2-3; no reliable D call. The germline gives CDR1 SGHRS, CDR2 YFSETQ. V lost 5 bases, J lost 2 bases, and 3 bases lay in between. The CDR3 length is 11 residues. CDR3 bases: TGCGCCAGCAGTTCCACAGATACGCAGTATTTT. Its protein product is CASSSTDTQYF.

The CDR3: CASSLGAEPYEQYF. DNA for the CDR3: TGTGCCAGCAGCTTGGGGGCCGAGCCCTACGAGCAGTACTTC. V is TRBV7-2 and J is TRBJ2-7, with D tentatively TRBD1 (6 bases). The germline CDR1 and CDR2 sequences are SGHTA and FQGNSA. The germline V and J ends were trimmed by 3 bases and 2 bases, with 11 bases remaining between them. CDR3 length: 14 residues.